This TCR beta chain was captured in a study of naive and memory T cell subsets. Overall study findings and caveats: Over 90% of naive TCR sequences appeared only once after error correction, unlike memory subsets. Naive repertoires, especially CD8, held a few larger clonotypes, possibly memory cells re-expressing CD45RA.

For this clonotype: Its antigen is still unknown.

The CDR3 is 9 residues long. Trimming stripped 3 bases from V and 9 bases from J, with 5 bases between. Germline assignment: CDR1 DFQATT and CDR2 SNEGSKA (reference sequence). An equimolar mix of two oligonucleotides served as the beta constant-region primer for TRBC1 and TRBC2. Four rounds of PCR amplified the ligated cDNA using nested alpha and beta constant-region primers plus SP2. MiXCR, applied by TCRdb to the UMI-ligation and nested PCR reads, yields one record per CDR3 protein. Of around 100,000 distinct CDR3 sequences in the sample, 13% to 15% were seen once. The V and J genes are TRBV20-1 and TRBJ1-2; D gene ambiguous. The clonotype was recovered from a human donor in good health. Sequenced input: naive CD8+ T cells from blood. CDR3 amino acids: CSASGSYTF. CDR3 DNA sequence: TGCAGTGCTAGTGGAAGCTACACCTTC.